One sample yielded the 18 T cell receptor beta chains listed below, sequenced in a study of cytomegalovirus exposure and HLA in healthy donors (dated by TCRdb to 2016 to 2017). Libraries were made using the immunoSEQ multiplex PCR assay. For the multiplex PCR, a mixture combining 60 forward primers for TCR Vbeta segments and 13 reverse primers for TCR Jbeta segments was used. Sourced from immuneACCESS, this table was stored by TCRdb with only in-frame sequences that have V and J called. A share of the clones is absent; for the studies checked, an unresolved V gene accounts for under half, and the remainder has no known explanation. The sample includes 95,000 to 110,000 clones, with approximately 79% observed a single time. The ten most abundant clones make up about 4.1% of the sample. Sequencing used PBMCs. Receptors were obtained from a man aged 50 to 60 in good health and CMV-seropositive.

This clone was observed once. The gene calls are TRBV13 and TRBJ1-1; 7 bases line up with TRBD1. Per the germline V gene, CDR1 is PRHDT and CDR2 is FYEKMQ (reference sequence). The CDR3 consists of 13 residues. V shed 4 bases, J shed 4 bases, and the junction held 3 bases outside the gene matches. CDR3 protein: CASSSYRGTEAFF. The CDR3 DNA reads as TGTGCCAGCAGCTCCTACAGGGGCACTGAAGCTTTCTTT.

As DNA, the CDR3 is TGTGCCAGTATGCGGGCGGGACGGGCCTACGAGCAGTACTTC. This sequence encodes CASMRAGRAYEQYF. This chain links TRBV6-5 with TRBJ2-7; tentative D call: TRBD2 (6 bases). CDR3 size: 14 residues. The germline V and J ends were trimmed by 9 bases and 2 bases, with 17 bases remaining between them. In germline, CDR1 is MNHEY, CDR2 SVGAGI.

This chain links TRBV6-5 with TRBJ2-7; 9 bases line up with TRBD1. The CDR3 has 16 amino acids. CDR1 is MNHEY and CDR2 is SVGAGI in the germline V gene. Losses at the gene ends were 0 bases for V and 7 bases for J; bases not matched to a gene: 10. The CDR3 sequence: CASSYSGTGPLSEQYF. In DNA form, the CDR3 reads TGTGCCAGCAGTTACTCTGGGACAGGGCCCCTGTCTGAGCAGTACTTC.

The V gene is TRBV29-1, the J gene TRBJ2-2, with D perhaps TRBD2 (6 bases). Germline assignment: CDR1 SQVTM and CDR2 ANQGSEA. The CDR3 is 15 amino acids. The ends were cut back, 7 bases at V and 5 bases at J, with 20 bases in the middle. The CDR3 loop reads CSALGLQGLTGELFF. CDR3 in DNA: TGCAGCGCTCTCGGACTTCAGGGACTTACCGGGGAGCTGTTTTTT.

The V and J genes are TRBV4-1 and TRBJ2-7; possibly TRBD1 for D (6 bases). Germline V CDR1 and CDR2: MGHRA, YSYEKL. CDR3 length: 15 residues. V shed 1 base and J shed 2 bases, with 12 bases lying between them. The CDR3 region has the DNA TGCGCCAGCAGCCAAGGATCGGACAGAACCTACGAGCAGTACTTC. Residues: CASSQGSDRTYEQYF.

This chain connects TRBV30 to TRBJ2-5; perhaps TRBD2 as D (5 bases). V was clipped by 4 bases and J by 1 base, with 10 bases between them. The CDR3 has 13 residues. Germline CDR1 and CDR2: GTSNPN and SVGIG (reference sequence). CDR3 nucleotides: TGTGCCTGGACCAGAGCGGTCCAAGAGACCCAGTACTTC. Translation: CAWTRAVQETQYF.

This chain links TRBV4-2 with TRBJ2-7; D might be TRBD2 (6 bases). There are 15 residues in the CDR3. V gave up 2 bases and J gave up 2 bases, with 13 bases separating them. Germline CDR1 LGHNA, CDR2 YNFKEQ. The CDR3 sequence: CASSQRLETAYEQYF. CDR3 nucleotides: TGTGCCAGCAGCCAAAGACTAGAAACGGCCTACGAGCAGTACTTC.

V and J are TRBV7-2 and TRBJ2-5; D is perhaps TRBD2 (6 bases). V was clipped by 4 bases and J by 2 bases, with 17 bases between them. This CDR3 has 16 amino acids. CDR1 SGHTA and CDR2 FQGNSA come from the germline V gene. Written as DNA, the CDR3 is TGTGCCAGCAGCTCCCCGGAGGGGCACACACAAGAGACCCAGTACTTC. This sequence encodes CASSSPEGHTQETQYF.

V usage is TRBV27 and J usage is TRBJ2-1; 10 nucleotides agree with TRBD1. Looked up from germline, CDR1 is MNHEY and CDR2 is SMNVEV (reference sequence). This CDR3 comprises 16 residues. The V segment lost 6 bases and the J segment 7 bases; nucleotides outside the gene matches: 12. The CDR3 is CASRSLGQGPTNEQFF. DNA of the CDR3: TGTGCCAGCAGATCTCTGGGACAGGGGCCTACAAATGAGCAGTTCTTC.

V gene TRBV9 combines with J gene TRBJ2-7; 7 positions agree with TRBD2. The germline V gene encodes CDR1 SGDLS and CDR2 YYNGEE. Germline trimming cut 4 bases from V and 1 base from J; bases unmatched to any gene: 8. CDR3 length: 15 residues. The CDR3, as DNA: TGTGCCAGCAGCACTCTAGCGGATCCATCCTACGAGCAGTACTTC. It specifies CASSTLADPSYEQYF.

The V call is TRBV2, the J call TRBJ2-7, with TRBD2 matching over 8 bases. The V segment lost 8 bases and the J segment 0 bases; nucleotides outside the gene matches: 12. Looked up from germline, CDR1 is SNHLY and CDR2 is FYNNEI. This CDR3 spans 16 amino acids. The CDR3 DNA reads TGTGCCAGCCAACCTTACTTAGCGGGGACCTCCTACGAGCAGTACTTC. It codes for CASQPYLAGTSYEQYF.

The chain employs TRBV28 and TRBJ2-2, with 8 nucleotides matching TRBD1. J gave up 1 base and V 4 bases, and 5 bases lay outside the gene matches. CDR3 length: 16 amino acids. Per germline, CDR1 MDHEN and CDR2 SYDVKM. The CDR3 region is CASSSGRGRNTGELFF. The CDR3 DNA reads as TGTGCCAGCAGTTCTGGCAGGGGGCGGAACACCGGGGAGCTGTTTTTT.

The J gene is TRBJ2-2, the V gene TRBV6-5; 9 bases map to TRBD1. The germline CDR1 and CDR2 sequences are MNHEY and SVGAGI. The CDR3 runs to 12 residues. Trimming took 10 bases from V and 6 from J; bases not matched to a gene: 3. Written as DNA, the CDR3 is TGTGCCACTAACAGGGGGCCCGGGGAGCTGTTTTTT. The encoded protein is CATNRGPGELFF.

This clone came up once. Sequence at one end of the junction differs from germline and may be a read error. The gene calls are TRBV7-3 and TRBJ2-1; no clear D gene. In germline, CDR1 is SGHTA, CDR2 FQGTGA. The CDR3 loop spans 13 amino acids. The CDR3 sequence is CASSLTEYSEQFF. DNA for the CDR3: TGTGCCAGCAGCTTAACGGAATACAGTGAGCAGTTCTTC.

This chain links TRBV7-9 with TRBJ1-2, with D tentatively TRBD1 (5 bases). Germline V gives CDR1 SEHNR, CDR2 FQNEAQ (reference sequence). This CDR3 region has 12 residues. V shed 5 bases and J shed 8 bases, with 12 bases lying between them. CDR3 nucleotide sequence: TGTGCCAGCAGCCCCACAGGTGGCGGCTACACCTTC. Residues: CASSPTGGGYTF.

CDR3 coding DNA: TGTGCCAGTAGTTTCCGGACAGGAACCTACGAGCAGTACTTC. Its protein is CASSFRTGTYEQYF. The V gene is TRBV19, the J gene TRBJ2-5; 7 nucleotides align to TRBD1. The end of the DNA is better explained by TRBJ2-7, so the J call may be wrong. Germline V gene data show CDR1 as LNHDA and CDR2 as SQIVND (reference sequence). This CDR3 contains 14 residues.

DNA of the CDR3: TGCGCCAGCAGCAATACAGGGAACTATGGCTACACCTTC. It specifies CASSNTGNYGYTF. This rearrangement joins TRBV5-1 to TRBJ1-2, with a possible D match to TRBD1 (6 bases). Looked up from germline, CDR1 is SGHRS and CDR2 is YFSETQ. The V gene lost 4 bases and the J gene lost 2 bases, with 9 bases spanning the gap. CDR3 length equals 13 residues. The full variable domain, in which reference TRBV5-1 and TRBJ1-2 provide the parts outside the CDR3, is KAGVTQTPRYLIKTRGQQVTLSCSPISGHRSVSWYQQTPGQGLQFLFEYFSETQRNKGNFPGRFSGRQFSNSRSEMNVSTLELGDSALYLCASSNTGNYGYTFGSGTRLTVV.

This clone was detected many times. The chain uses TRBV6-1 and TRBJ2-7; possibly TRBD1 for D (5 bases). Germline V gene lookup returns CDR1 MNHNS and CDR2 SASEGT. The V and J ends lost 0 bases and 3 bases respectively, with 15 bases between them. The length of the CDR3 is 16 residues. CDR3 nucleotide sequence: TGTGCCAGCAGTGAAGCCCCTGACCAGGGTGGCTACGAGCAGTACTTC. Residues: CASSEAPDQGGYEQYF.